This entry lists 19 T cell receptor beta chains sequenced from one sample in a study of T-cell memory formation after mild COVID-19. TCRdb redid the calling of the 5' RACE reads with MiXCR, one entry per CDR3 protein. Of 400,000 to 500,000 distinct CDR3 sequences listed, roughly 20% are singletons. The sequenced material came from PBMCs or a T cell subset sorted from them (not recorded which). The receptors here all came from an adult woman who had mild COVID-19 (a few samples of this study predate the infection). Cell type and time point are not known.

This clonotype showed up just a few times. The genes are TRBV27 and TRBJ2-1; D uncertain. The CDR3 is 11 amino acids. Trimming left V 6 bases short and J 4 bases short, with 4 bases between. The germline gives CDR1 MNHEY, CDR2 SMNVEV (reference sequence). The CDR3 sequence is CASRRYNEQFF. The CDR3 bases are TGTGCCAGCAGGCGGTACAATGAGCAGTTCTTC.

The chain recombines TRBV12-3 or TRBV12-4 with TRBJ2-7, with D possibly TRBD2 on 5 matching bases. With 5 bases removed from V and 7 bases from J, the gap between germline ends came to 21 bases. The CDR3 runs 15 residues. The CDR3 nucleotides read TGTGCCAGCAGTCCAGACGGTCGCGGGTCGAGAGAGCAGTACTTC. Translation gives CASSPDGRGSREQYF.

Ten or more counts support this clonotype. The gene calls are TRBV24-1 and TRBJ2-4; D is perhaps TRBD1 or TRBD2 (5 bases each). Germline CDR1 reads KGHDR; CDR2 reads SFDVKD. V was shortened by 0 bases and J by 0 bases, with 14 bases between the two germline ends. The CDR3 has 18 residues. The chain's CDR3 is CATSDLLSTGLAKNIQYF. CDR3 nucleotides: TGTGCCACCAGTGATTTGCTGAGTACAGGACTAGCCAAAAACATTCAGTACTTC.

V and J are TRBV30 and TRBJ2-7; 9 nucleotides match TRBD1. The CDR3 spans 13 residues. The V gene end was trimmed by 7 bases and the J gene end by 6 bases; junction bases not matched to a gene: 10. Germline loops: CDR1 GTSNPN, CDR2 SVGIG (reference sequence). The CDR3 region is CALYRTGVSEQYF. The DNA of the CDR3 is TGTGCCTTATACCGGACAGGGGTGAGCGAGCAGTACTTC.

The chain recombines TRBV7-8 with TRBJ2-1, with 10 bases that match TRBD2. The germline V gene has CDR1 SGHVS and CDR2 FQNEAQ. V lost 3 bases, J lost 9 bases, and 8 bases stayed unmatched. This CDR3 contains 15 residues. The CDR3 sequence is CASSFSTSGIFEQFF. In nucleotides, the CDR3 is TGTGCCAGCAGCTTTAGCACTAGCGGGATTTTTGAGCAGTTCTTC.

The chain is built from TRBV12-3 or TRBV12-4 and TRBJ2-7; 7 bases map to TRBD1. The CDR3 sequence is 14 residues long. J gave up 4 bases and V 4 bases, and 7 bases lay outside the gene matches. The CDR3 reads CASSSGTAIYEQYF. For the CDR3, the DNA is TGTGCCAGCAGTTCCGGGACAGCTATTTACGAGCAGTACTTC.

The sample holds a few counts of this clonotype. This chain links TRBV5-1 with TRBJ1-6, with D unclear. V was pared by 7 bases and J by 6 bases, with 5 bases between. The CDR3 length is 11 residues. Germline lookup yields CDR1 SGHRS and CDR2 YFSETQ. CDR3 residues: CASGGNSPLHF. DNA for the CDR3: TGCGCCAGCGGTGGTAATTCACCCCTCCACTTT. The variable domain in full, with the rest retrieved from reference TRBV5-1 and TRBJ1-6, is KAGVTQTPRYLIKTRGQQVTLSCSPISGHRSVSWYQQTPGQGLQFLFEYFSETQRNKGNFPGRFSGRQFSNSRSEMNVSTLELGDSALYLCASGGNSPLHFGNGTRLTVT.

The V gene is TRBV5-6, the J gene TRBJ1-1; D is undetermined. Trimming removed 0 bases at V and 8 bases at J, with 14 bases between. The CDR3 runs to 14 residues. Germline CDR1 and CDR2: SGHDT and YYEEEE. The CDR3 DNA reads as TGTGCCAGCAGCTTGGGAGGTTCGGTAGCAGAAGCTTTCTTT. Translation: CASSLGGSVAEAFF.

The J gene is TRBJ2-5, the V gene TRBV6-2 or TRBV6-3; D is ambiguous. Germline values: CDR1 MNHEY, CDR2 SVGEGT. V was clipped by 2 bases and J by 0 bases, with 13 bases between them. CDR3 length: 16 amino acids. This CDR3 is CASSYPETEYQETQYF. In DNA form, the CDR3 reads TGTGCCAGCAGTTACCCCGAAACCGAGTACCAAGAGACCCAGTACTTC.

The chain has TRBV6-5 and TRBJ2-3; 11 bases fit TRBD2. This CDR3 has 15 amino acids. Germline lookup yields CDR1 MNHEY and CDR2 SVGAGI. V dropped 0 bases and J dropped 4; count of bases not matched to a gene: 0. Written as DNA, the CDR3 is TGTGCCAGCAGTTACTCTAGCGGGAGGGCAGATACGCAGTATTTT. Protein: CASSYSSGRADTQYF.

The rearrangement joins TRBV29-1 to TRBJ2-7; D not certain. V gave up 8 bases and J gave up 6 bases, with 8 bases separating them. CDR3 size: 9 residues. CDR1 and CDR2 (germline): SQVTM, ANQGSEA. In nucleotides, the CDR3 is TGCAGCCCCGTGTGCGAGCAGTACTTC. Its translation is CSPVCEQYF.

The chain uses TRBV20-1 and TRBJ1-1; D not resolved. Between the trimmed V and J ends, which lost 0 bases and 1 base, there was a span of 6 bases. Germline lookup yields CDR1 DFQATT and CDR2 SNEGSKA (reference sequence). CDR3 length: 13 amino acids. DNA of the CDR3: TGCAGTGCTAGAGAGGACGGGAACACTGAAGCTTTCTTT. Translated: CSAREDGNTEAFF.

J is TRBJ1-6 and V is TRBV20-1, with 10 bases lining up with TRBD1. V dropped 4 bases and J dropped 7; count of bases not matched to a gene: 1. In germline, CDR1 is DFQATT, CDR2 SNEGSKA (reference sequence). The CDR3 extends over 13 amino acids. The CDR3 DNA follows: TGCAGTGCTAAGGACAGGGGGAATTCACCCCTCCACTTT. Translation gives CSAKDRGNSPLHF.

This chain uses TRBV25-1 with TRBJ2-7; no reliable D call. Germline CDR1 reads MGHDK; CDR2 reads SYGVNS. The CDR3 is made up of 14 amino acids. Between the trimmed V and J ends, which lost 2 bases and 6 bases, there was a span of 14 bases. The CDR3: CASSERSDGGEQYF. The CDR3 DNA sequence: TGTGCCAGCAGTGAAAGATCCGACGGCGGCGAGCAGTACTTC.

This clonotype was seen at least ten times. This sequence joins TRBV7-9 and TRBJ2-7; TRBD1 matches at 9 bases. J lost 2 bases, V lost 4 bases, and 12 bases had no gene match. The CDR3 runs 17 residues. Germline V gene sequence: CDR1 SEHNR, CDR2 FQNEAQ (reference sequence). CDR3 loop: CASSSKGTGLGTYEQYF. The CDR3 DNA reads TGTGCCAGCAGCTCAAAAGGGACAGGGTTAGGGACCTACGAGCAGTACTTC.

This clonotype came up a few times. The chain recombines TRBV18 with TRBJ2-1; D gene uncertain. V was shortened by 1 base and J by 6 bases, with 4 bases between the two germline ends. The CDR3 covers 12 residues. Germline CDR1 is KGHSH and CDR2 is LQKENI. Here the CDR3 DNA reads TGTGCCAGCTCACCACTGTCCAATGAGCAGTTCTTC. It encodes CASSPLSNEQFF.

The rearrangement joins TRBV20-1 to TRBJ1-6; 7 bases are a match to TRBD1. The V gene end was trimmed by 2 bases and the J gene end by 6 bases; junction bases not matched to a gene: 4. The V gene's germline CDR1 is DFQATT and CDR2 SNEGSKA (reference sequence). The CDR3 has 14 residues. The CDR3 protein is CSARRGTVNSPLHF. The CDR3 DNA follows: TGCAGTGCTAGACGCGGGACAGTTAATTCACCCCTCCACTTT.

In this sample, this clonotype turned up a few times. The CDR3: CASRGVGPYEQYF. The CDR3 nucleotides are TGTGCCAGCAGGGGGGTGGGGCCCTACGAGCAGTACTTC. The chain has TRBV6-6 and TRBJ2-7; D might be TRBD1 or TRBD2, each matching 5 bases. This CDR3 has 13 amino acids. From germline, CDR1 is MNHNY and CDR2 SVGAGI (reference sequence). With 6 bases removed from V and 2 bases from J, the gap between germline ends came to 11 bases.

V gene TRBV6-2 or TRBV6-3 combines with J gene TRBJ2-3; tentatively, D is TRBD2 (6 bases). V lost 6 bases to trimming and J lost 1 base, with 14 bases between them. The CDR3 runs 15 residues. The V gene's germline CDR1 is MNHEY and CDR2 SVGEGT. The CDR3: CASRLGTWGTDTQYF. CDR3 sequence (DNA): TGTGCCAGCAGACTGGGGACTTGGGGCACAGATACGCAGTATTTT.